This TCR beta chain was captured in a study of OX40 agonist ivuxolimab in advanced cancers. Study summary: Patients were 82.7% male with ages about 20 to 79, mean around 58. Past anti-PD-1, anti-PD-L1 or anti-CTLA-4 therapy was accepted, and 40% had received some. Findings and caveats of the study: More expanded clones were seen, on average, in CD8+ T cells than in CD4+.

Produced via immunoSEQ multiplex PCR; TCRdb's table is partial and in-frame only. The data hold around 93,000 clones, with 80% to 90% observed a single time. Note on this clone: What it recognizes is unknown.

Germline CDR1 and CDR2: LNHDA and SQIVND (reference sequence). There are 15 residues in the CDR3. V dropped 5 bases and J dropped 8 bases, with 18 bases sitting between them. The chain carries TRBV19 and TRBJ1-4; D perhaps matches TRBD1 (5 bases). The TCR comes from an adult with an advanced solid tumor such as melanoma, head and neck, liver or kidney cancer. Here the sequenced sample was CD4+ or CD8+ T cells sorted from blood, taken in a trial of the OX40 agonist ivuxolimab. In DNA, the CDR3 is TGTGCCAGTAGTGAATACCCCGGGGCTGGAGAAAAACTGTTTTTT. It encodes CASSEYPGAGEKLFF.